Presented here are 27 T cell receptor beta chains from one specimen sequenced in a study of CD8 T cells in Susac syndrome. The RNA input was 0.5 to 1 ug, and it was reverse transcribed with random hexamers. TCRdb reprocessed the immunoSEQ multiplex PCR reads via MiXCR and lists one record per CDR3 protein. The sample lists hundreds of thousands of distinct CDR3 sequences; 85% were seen once. The sequenced material came from CD8+ T cells from PBMCs. These receptors originate from a human donor with multiple sclerosis.

The chain carries TRBV29-1 and TRBJ2-1; D is undetermined. The CDR3 is 16 residues long. CDR1 is SQVTM, CDR2 ANQGSEA, per germline. Trimming cost V 3 bases and J 12 bases, with 27 bases left between them. The CDR3 here is CSVDHVPGHDLMMQFF. As DNA, the CDR3 is TGCAGCGTTGACCACGTCCCGGGCCACGACCTAATGATGCAGTTCTTC.

V usage is TRBV7-9 and J usage is TRBJ1-2; 7 bases are shared with TRBD1. The CDR3 runs 14 residues. Germline loops: CDR1 SEHNR, CDR2 FQNEAQ (reference sequence). Germline trimming cut 1 base from V and 4 bases from J; bases unmatched to any gene: 3. The CDR3 region has the DNA TGTGCCAGCAGCTTAGTAGGGGGCGCCTATGGCTACACCTTC. This sequence encodes CASSLVGGAYGYTF.

V usage is TRBV10-2 and J usage is TRBJ2-7, with 9 bases that match TRBD2. There are 15 residues in the CDR3. With 6 bases clipped from V and 6 bases from J, the junction kept 12 bases outside the gene matches. CDR1 and CDR2 from the germline V gene are WSHSY and SAAADI. The CDR3 sequence: CASRREREALGEQYF. In DNA, the CDR3 is TGCGCCAGCAGGCGGGAGCGGGAGGCCCTAGGCGAGCAGTACTTC.

As regards this clonotype: Compared with germline, one end of the junction differs, possibly owing to a read error. J is TRBJ2-1 and V is TRBV6-5, with D unresolved. The CDR3 contains 15 residues. Germline V gives CDR1 MNHEY, CDR2 SVGAGI. CDR3 sequence: CANSYWAASYNEQFF. CDR3 sequence (DNA): TGTGCCAACAGTTACTGGGCAGCGTCCTACAATGAGCAGTTCTTC.

V is TRBV4-1 and J is TRBJ2-7; possibly TRBD2 for D (6 bases). The length of the CDR3 is 15 residues. From germline, CDR1 is MGHRA and CDR2 YSYEKL. V shed 0 bases and J shed 2 bases, with 11 bases lying between them. CDR3 coding DNA: TGCGCCAGCAGCCAAGAGAGGCTAGCGACCTACGAGCAGTACTTC. This gives the protein CASSQERLATYEQYF.

The chain joins TRBV5-4 to TRBJ2-3, with D tentatively TRBD1 or TRBD2 (5 bases each). The germline V and J ends were trimmed by 0 bases and 5 bases, with 19 bases remaining between them. Germline-derived CDR1 and CDR2 are SGHNT and YYREEE (reference sequence). The CDR3 runs 17 residues. The CDR3 DNA sequence: TGTGCCAGCAGCTTGGGAGTTCTTCAGGGTCGGGGAGATACGCAGTATTTT. Translating gives CASSLGVLQGRGDTQYF.

The V call is TRBV28, the J call TRBJ2-7; D possibly corresponds to TRBD2 (5 bases). Germline lookup yields CDR1 MDHEN and CDR2 SYDVKM. This CDR3 comprises 14 residues. The V end was cut by 5 bases, the J end by 3 bases, with 14 bases between. As DNA, the CDR3 is TGTGCCAGCAGTCATGACCCGAGGGACTACGAGCAGTACTTC. It is translated as CASSHDPRDYEQYF.

V usage is TRBV20-1 and J usage is TRBJ2-3, with TRBD2 matching 8 bases. V trimming: 3 bases; J trimming: 3 bases; junction bases outside the gene matches: 5. The CDR3 loop spans 14 amino acids. Germline CDR1 reads DFQATT; CDR2 reads SNEGSKA (reference sequence). DNA for the CDR3: TGCAGTGCTAGTGACGAGCGGGAGACAGATACGCAGTATTTT. Encoded protein: CSASDERETDTQYF.

The V call is TRBV30, the J call TRBJ2-7; D may be TRBD1 (6 bases). Between the trimmed V and J ends, which lost 4 bases and 0 bases, there was a span of 19 bases. Germline values: CDR1 GTSNPN, CDR2 SVGIG (reference sequence). This CDR3 is 16 amino acids long. Written as DNA, the CDR3 is TGTGCCTGGAAGGGATCCCGGGACATCAGCTCCTACGAGCAGTACTTC. Its translation: CAWKGSRDISSYEQYF.

The chain employs TRBV5-6 and TRBJ1-1; unclear D gene. The V gene's germline CDR1 is SGHDT and CDR2 YYEEEE. Trimming removed 2 bases at V and 2 bases at J, with 4 bases between. The CDR3 covers 12 residues. The DNA of the CDR3 is TGTGCCAGCAGCTTTATCAACACTGAAGCTTTCTTT. It yields the protein CASSFINTEAFF. Supplemented by reference TRBV5-6 and TRBJ1-1, the full variable domain reads DAGVTQSPTHLIKTRGQQVTLRCSPKSGHDTVSWYQQALGQGPQFIFQYYEEEERQRGNFPDRFSGHQFPNYSSELNVNALLLGDSALYLCASSFINTEAFFGQGTRLTVV.

In nucleotides, the CDR3 is TGTGCCAGCAGTTACCCGGGACTAGCGGGAGGGCCTATGAGCTCCTACAATGAGCAGTTCTTC. Translating it yields CASSYPGLAGGPMSSYNEQFF. The rearrangement joins TRBV28 to TRBJ2-1, with TRBD2 matching 16 bases. From germline, CDR1 is MDHEN and CDR2 SYDVKM. This CDR3 contains 21 residues. The J segment lost 0 bases and the V segment lost 4 bases, leaving 12 bases of the junction unmatched.

The V call is TRBV29-1, the J call TRBJ2-1, with TRBD2 matching 7 bases. Germline V gene lookup returns CDR1 SQVTM and CDR2 ANQGSEA. The CDR3 runs to 14 residues. J gave up 6 bases and V 2 bases, and 7 bases lay outside the gene matches. DNA for the CDR3: TGCAGCGTTGAACTAGCGGACCATATCAATGAGCAGTTCTTC. Translation: CSVELADHINEQFF.

V is TRBV20-1 and J is TRBJ2-7; TRBD2 agrees at 7 bases. Germline CDR1 DFQATT, CDR2 SNEGSKA (reference sequence). The V segment lost 3 bases and the J segment 4 bases; nucleotides outside the gene matches: 18. This CDR3 is 17 amino acids long. This chain's CDR3 is CSARKDVPQRDGYEQYF. Written as DNA, the CDR3 is TGCAGTGCTAGGAAAGATGTCCCCCAGCGGGACGGATACGAGCAGTACTTC.

This clonotype was seen a few times. The rearrangement links TRBV7-9 to TRBJ2-7; D might be TRBD2 (5 bases). From germline, CDR1 is SEHNR and CDR2 FQNEAQ (reference sequence). Trimming pared 1 base from V and 7 bases from J, leaving 17 bases between. The CDR3 covers 15 residues. The CDR3 reads CASSLGVTREEEQYF. The CDR3 region has the DNA TGTGCCAGCAGCTTAGGTGTGACACGGGAAGAGGAGCAGTACTTC.

This clonotype was recorded only once. The rearrangement uses TRBV28 and TRBJ2-1; D is unresolved. Germline V CDR1 and CDR2: MDHEN, SYDVKM. The CDR3 runs 11 residues. V lost 7 bases, J lost 4 bases, and 5 bases lay in between. For the CDR3, the DNA is TGTGCCAGCAATCGGTACAATGAGCAGTTCTTC. Protein: CASNRYNEQFF.

This clonotype showed up just a few times. The chain combines TRBV11-2 with TRBJ2-7, with a tentative D call TRBD1 (6 bases). Germline V CDR1 and CDR2: SGHAT, FQNNGV. The CDR3 sequence is 13 residues long. V lost 6 bases to trimming and J lost 2 bases, with 11 bases between them. CDR3 coding DNA: TGTGCCAGCAGGGGGGCCTTAGCCTACGAGCAGTACTTC. This translates into CASRGALAYEQYF.

The chain uses TRBV6-5 and TRBJ2-7, with D unclear. The germline CDR1 and CDR2 sequences are MNHEY and SVGAGI. The CDR3 totals 15 residues. Trimming stripped 2 bases from V and 3 bases from J, with 14 bases between. CDR3 amino acids: CASSYGLGLNYEQYF. The CDR3 coding sequence is TGTGCCAGCAGTTACGGGTTGGGCCTCAACTACGAGCAGTACTTC.

This sequence joins TRBV9 and TRBJ2-7; tentatively, D is TRBD2 (7 bases). Trimming removed 3 bases at V and 2 bases at J, with 12 bases between. This CDR3 spans 14 amino acids. Germline V lookup: CDR1 SGDLS, CDR2 YYNGEE. The CDR3 region is CASSEGGGPYEQYF. In DNA form, the CDR3 reads TGTGCCAGCAGCGAGGGGGGGGGCCCCTACGAGCAGTACTTC.

The V call is TRBV4-1, the J call TRBJ2-1; 7 bases fit TRBD2. CDR3 length: 19 residues. J was trimmed by 0 bases and V by 0 bases; bases with no gene match: 11. Per the germline V gene, CDR1 is MGHRA and CDR2 is YSYEKL. CDR3 residues: CASSQDYLAVVSSYNEQFF. The DNA for the CDR3 is TGCGCCAGCAGCCAAGATTACCTAGCGGTCGTTAGCTCCTACAATGAGCAGTTCTTC.

This chain joins TRBV4-1 and TRBJ2-5; D is perhaps TRBD1 (5 bases). The CDR3 runs to 13 residues. Germline lookup yields CDR1 MGHRA and CDR2 YSYEKL. The germline V and J ends were trimmed by 5 bases and 3 bases, with 10 bases remaining between them. This CDR3 reads CASSEGAEETQYF. DNA of the CDR3: TGCGCCAGCAGCGAAGGGGCCGAAGAGACCCAGTACTTC.

The chain carries TRBV21-1 and TRBJ1-2; the table assigns TRBD1, which was not confirmed against the DNA. TRBV21-1 is a documented pseudogene. This CDR3 is 18 amino acids long. CDR3 coding DNA: TGTGCCAGCAGCAAGGGGGGCGGCAGAAGGAGGCCGTTGGATGGCTACACCTTC. Amino acids: CASSKGGGRRRPLDGYTF.

V gene TRBV7-6 combines with J gene TRBJ2-1, with a tentative D call TRBD2 (5 bases). Germline V gene sequence: CDR1 SGHVS, CDR2 FNYEAQ. The CDR3 is made up of 13 amino acids. Trimming stripped 2 bases from V and 7 bases from J, with 9 bases between. CDR3 nucleotides: TGTGCCAGCAGCTTACACGGGGAAAATGAGCAGTTCTTC. Its translation: CASSLHGENEQFF.

The chain uses TRBV3-1 and TRBJ2-3; D is uncertain. V lost 1 base to trimming and J lost 2 bases, with 19 bases between them. Looked up from germline, CDR1 is LGHDT and CDR2 is YNNKEL (reference sequence). The CDR3 extends over 18 amino acids. CDR3 amino acids: CASSQVSLTGWDTDTQYF. CDR3 nucleotide sequence: TGTGCCAGCAGCCAAGTGTCCCTCACCGGCTGGGACACAGATACGCAGTATTTT.

This clonotype was seen once. CDR3 sequence: CASSEDGRGIITDTQYF. In DNA form, the CDR3 reads TGTGCCAGCAGTGAAGATGGGAGGGGCATAATCACAGATACGCAGTATTTT. The chain uses TRBV6-1 and TRBJ2-3; 7 bases are shared with TRBD2. Trimming cost V 1 base and J 2 bases; bases outside gene matches: 9. This CDR3 has 17 residues. Germline V gene lookup returns CDR1 MNHNS and CDR2 SASEGT.

The rearrangement links TRBV24-1 to TRBJ2-1; 10 bases fit TRBD2. Germline CDR1 and CDR2: KGHDR and SFDVKD. CDR3 length: 15 amino acids. J gave up 7 bases and V 9 bases, and 11 bases lay outside the gene matches. The DNA of the CDR3 is TGTGCCACCGGCGAGCTAGCGGGAGCACCTAATGAGCAGTTCTTC. Its protein product is CATGELAGAPNEQFF.

This chain uses TRBV28 with TRBJ1-2; D possibly corresponds to TRBD1 (5 bases). Germline CDR1 MDHEN, CDR2 SYDVKM. Trimming took off 6 bases at V and 5 bases at J, with 13 bases between the two ends. The CDR3 has 13 residues. The CDR3 DNA reads as TGTGCCAGCAGCTTGACAGCTCGTTATGGCTACACCTTC. Translating gives CASSLTARYGYTF.

This clonotype appeared once. The J gene is TRBJ1-2, the V gene TRBV12-3 or TRBV12-4; possibly TRBD1 for D (5 bases). V lost 3 bases and J 3 bases, leaving 11 bases between the germline ends. The CDR3 extends over 14 amino acids. The CDR3 DNA reads TGTGCCAGCAGTTTCGCCAGGGCCGACTATGGCTACACCTTC. Amino acid sequence: CASSFARADYGYTF.